Below, 16 T cell receptor beta chains from the same sample are listed, as sequenced in a study of OX40 agonist ivuxolimab in advanced cancers. Repertoires were generated with immunoSEQ multiplex PCR, while TCRdb's copy carries only in-frame clones and drops some. The sample yields about 16,000 clones, about 86% seen once. The specimen was CD4+ or CD8+ T cells sorted from blood, collected in a trial of the OX40 agonist ivuxolimab. The receptor set was obtained from an adult with an advanced solid tumor such as melanoma, head and neck, liver or kidney cancer.

V gene TRBV9 combines with J gene TRBJ2-5, with unresolved D. Germline V gene data show CDR1 as SGDLS and CDR2 as YYNGEE. The CDR3 has 13 amino acids. V lost 0 bases and J lost 5, with 8 bases in between. In DNA form, the CDR3 reads TGTGCCAGCAGCGTAGGGATGATGGAGACCCAGTACTTC. Encoded protein: CASSVGMMETQYF.

The chain carries TRBV5-4 and TRBJ1-1; a possible D gene is TRBD1 (6 bases). The CDR3 sequence is 13 residues long. The germline V and J ends were trimmed by 0 bases and 5 bases, with 8 bases remaining between them. Germline V gene sequence: CDR1 SGHNT, CDR2 YYREEE (reference sequence). The CDR3 DNA reads TGTGCCAGCAGCTTGGCAGGGGTTACTGAAGCTTTCTTT. Protein product: CASSLAGVTEAFF.

This rearrangement joins TRBV5-1 to TRBJ1-2; the D is unclear. The CDR3 is 15 amino acids. In germline, CDR1 is SGHRS, CDR2 YFSETQ. Trimming removed 1 base at V and 3 bases at J, with 13 bases between. The CDR3: CASSLSNGEYYGYTF. CDR3 nucleotides: TGCGCCAGCAGCTTGTCTAATGGGGAGTACTATGGCTACACCTTC.

The chain employs TRBV18 and TRBJ2-7; 10 nucleotides match TRBD2. J gave up 6 bases and V 3 bases, and 5 bases lay outside the gene matches. This CDR3 is 14 amino acids long. CDR1 is KGHSH and CDR2 is LQKENI in the germline V gene. CDR3 sequence (DNA): TGTGCCAGCTCACCTGGTAGCGGGAGGTCCGAGCAGTACTTC. Translation: CASSPGSGRSEQYF.

V and J are TRBV2 and TRBJ2-7; 7 positions agree with TRBD1. The trim removed 7 bases at V and 0 bases at J, leaving 6 bases unmatched. CDR3 length: 14 residues. Germline V gene data show CDR1 as SNHLY and CDR2 as FYNNEI. The CDR3, as DNA: TGTGCCAGCATTTCGGGACAGAACTCCTACGAGCAGTACTTC. Protein: CASISGQNSYEQYF.

This rearrangement joins TRBV6-1 to TRBJ1-3; D is uncertain. CDR1 MNHNS and CDR2 SASEGT come from the germline V gene. The V and J ends lost 5 bases and 7 bases respectively, with 12 bases between them. The CDR3 spans 13 residues. CDR3 in DNA: TGTGCCAGCAGTACCCTACATCGGAACACCATATATTTT. This translates into CASSTLHRNTIYF.

This clone has just a few counts. This sequence joins TRBV2 and TRBJ1-6; TRBD1 is a possible D gene (5 bases). Germline lookup yields CDR1 SNHLY and CDR2 FYNNEI. V lost 7 bases to trimming and J lost 12 bases, with 19 bases between them. CDR3 length: 14 residues. CDR3 nucleotides: TGTGCCAGCACTGGGACCTTAGGGATCTTACCCCTCCACTTT. Encoded protein: CASTGTLGILPLHF. Full variable domain (missing parts from reference TRBV2 and TRBJ1-6): EPEVTQTPSHQVTQMGQEVILRCVPISNHLYFYWYRQILGQKVEFLVSFYNNEISEKSEIFDDQFSVERPDGSNFTLKIRSTKLEDSAMYFCASTGTLGILPLHFGNGTRLTVT.

V usage is TRBV29-1 and J usage is TRBJ2-7, with D possibly TRBD1 on 6 matching bases. CDR1 and CDR2 (germline): SQVTM, ANQGSEA. V lost 5 bases and J 2 bases, leaving 16 bases between the germline ends. The CDR3 is 14 amino acids. CDR3 in DNA: TGCAGCGTTTTAGGACGACAGGAGCCCTACGAGCAGTACTTC. It translates to CSVLGRQEPYEQYF.

This clone was observed a single time. The V call is TRBV27, the J call TRBJ1-2; 9 bases map to TRBD1. The CDR3 is 13 amino acids. Looked up from germline, CDR1 is MNHEY and CDR2 is SMNVEV (reference sequence). V shed 6 bases, J shed 12 bases, and the junction held 11 bases outside the gene matches. CDR3 sequence (DNA): TGTGCCAGCAGGGGACAGGGCACTCAGGTAGACACCTTC. As protein: CASRGQGTQVDTF.

This clone has only a few counts. The chain employs TRBV7-6 and TRBJ2-2; a weak D match, TRBD1 (7 bases). The CDR3 has 15 residues. V lost 6 bases to trimming and J lost 4 bases, with 15 bases between them. Germline CDR1 reads SGHVS; CDR2 reads FNYEAQ. The CDR3 reads CASSLQGRGTGELFF. The CDR3 DNA reads as TGTGCCAGCAGTCTACAGGGGCGGGGCACCGGGGAGCTGTTTTTT. The full variable domain, its missing parts supplied by reference TRBV7-6 and TRBJ2-2, is GAGVSQSPRYKVTKRGQDVALRCDPISGHVSLYWYRQALGQGPEFLTYFNYEAQQDKSGLPNDRFSAERPEGSISTLTIQRTEQRDSAMYRCASSLQGRGTGELFFGEGSRLTVL.

V usage is TRBV7-6 and J usage is TRBJ1-1, with D tentatively TRBD1 (5 bases). In germline, CDR1 is SGHVS, CDR2 FNYEAQ. This CDR3 spans 14 amino acids. With 5 bases removed from V and 4 bases from J, the gap between germline ends came to 14 bases. This CDR3 is CASSLGEFGTEAFF. CDR3 nucleotides: TGTGCCAGCAGCCTAGGGGAGTTTGGCACTGAAGCTTTCTTT.

The chain combines TRBV11-2 with TRBJ2-1; TRBD1 aligns across 7 bases. The CDR3 consists of 14 residues. With V trimmed by 5 bases and J by 6 bases, 7 bases remained unmatched. The germline V gene has CDR1 SGHAT and CDR2 FQNNGV. The CDR3 DNA reads as TGTGCCAGCAGCACCGGGACAGTGCTCAATGAGCAGTTCTTC. This gives the protein CASSTGTVLNEQFF.

This clone was observed a single time. The chain combines TRBV19 with TRBJ1-5, with D uncertain. Germline V gene lookup returns CDR1 LNHDA and CDR2 SQIVND (reference sequence). This CDR3 has 15 amino acids. The V and J ends lost 4 bases and 0 bases respectively, with 10 bases between them. In DNA, the CDR3 is TGTGCCAGTAGTACCACCGCGGGTAGCAATCAGCCCCAGCATTTT. Amino acid sequence: CASSTTAGSNQPQHF.

The V and J genes are TRBV27 and TRBJ2-7, with D possibly TRBD2 on 7 matching bases. Trimming took 6 bases from V and 7 from J, leaving 19 bases between them. From germline, CDR1 is MNHEY and CDR2 SMNVEV (reference sequence). There are 14 residues in the CDR3. The CDR3 DNA sequence: TGTGCCAGCAGGGGTGGGGGGGGCAAGCGGGAGCAGTACTTC. It translates to CASRGGGGKREQYF.

This sequence joins TRBV6-5 and TRBJ1-3; D not certain. CDR1 MNHEY and CDR2 SVGAGI come from the germline V gene. Trimming shortened V by 1 base and J by 4 bases, and 14 bases separated the two germline ends. The CDR3 sequence is 16 residues long. Here the CDR3 reads CASSYFGSATGNTIYF. CDR3 sequence (DNA): TGTGCCAGCAGTTACTTCGGGTCAGCCACAGGAAACACCATATATTTT.

This clone showed up just a few times. The chain joins TRBV7-2 to TRBJ2-1, with D possibly matching TRBD1 (6 bases). V lost 1 base to trimming and J lost 5 bases, with 15 bases between them. The CDR3 consists of 16 residues. Per the germline V gene, CDR1 is SGHTA and CDR2 is FQGNSA. This CDR3 reads CASSLGTAKNNNEQFF. CDR3 coding DNA: TGTGCCAGCAGCTTAGGGACAGCAAAAAATAACAATGAGCAGTTCTTC.